The 6 T cell receptor beta chains below all came from one sample that was sequenced in a study of identical twins. One entry per CDR3 protein results from TCRdb running MiXCR on the 5' RACE reads. This sample carries more than 600,000 distinct CDR3 sequences, over 15% of them seen once, and the ten largest clones take roughly 13%. This same sample was also part of a study on T cells expressing NK-cell markers.

Sequencing input: PBMCs. The receptor source for this set is a woman younger than 30 in good health.

V is TRBV20-1 and J is TRBJ2-5, with TRBD1 matching over 8 bases. The CDR3 spans 14 residues. Germline V CDR1 and CDR2: DFQATT, SNEGSKA (reference sequence). V shed 7 bases, J shed 4 bases, and the junction held 11 bases outside the gene matches. The CDR3 DNA is TGCAGTGTTTTCGGACAGGGTCTATCAGAGACCCAGTACTTC. It encodes CSVFGQGLSETQYF.

This clonotype has only a few counts. The gene calls are TRBV2 and TRBJ2-5; D uncertain. Germline CDR1 reads SNHLY; CDR2 reads FYNNEI. The CDR3 is 15 residues long. Trimming pared 8 bases from V and 5 bases from J, leaving 21 bases between. The CDR3 coding sequence is TGTGCCAGCCGCTCCTCAGAGAGGCCAGCGGAGACCCAGTACTTC. Amino acids: CASRSSERPAETQYF. Full variable domain (remainder filled in from reference TRBV2 and TRBJ2-5): EPEVTQTPSHQVTQMGQEVILRCVPISNHLYFYWYRQILGQKVEFLVSFYNNEISEKSEIFDDQFSVERPDGSNFTLKIRSTKLEDSAMYFCASRSSERPAETQYFGPGTRLLVL.

The chain joins TRBV6-5 to TRBJ2-7; 9 positions match TRBD1. Per germline, CDR1 MNHEY and CDR2 SVGAGI. CDR3 length: 13 residues. The V and J ends lost 4 bases and 12 bases, in that order; junction bases with no gene match: 10. CDR3 region: CASSSSGTGSGYF. CDR3 coding DNA: TGTGCCAGCAGTTCAAGTGGGACAGGGAGTGGGTACTTC.

This clonotype was counted a few times. The chain has TRBV3-1 and TRBJ2-1; perhaps TRBD2 as D (6 bases). Germline V gene data show CDR1 as LGHDT and CDR2 as YNNKEL (reference sequence). The CDR3 length is 16 residues. V was trimmed by 1 base and J by 7 bases, leaving 17 bases between them. This CDR3 is CASSQVEGMAGNEQFF. Written as DNA, the CDR3 is TGTGCCAGCAGCCAAGTGGAGGGCATGGCGGGGAATGAGCAGTTCTTC.

In this sample, this clonotype turned up once. CDR3 sequence reads: CASGGGGLSGANVLTF. CDR3 DNA: TGTGCCAGCGGCGGGGGGGGGCTCTCTGGGGCCAACGTCCTGACTTTC. This chain uses TRBV27 with TRBJ2-6; TRBD2 aligns across 9 bases. After removal of 8 bases from V and 0 bases from J, the junction contained 5 bases not matched to a gene. The CDR3 runs 16 residues. Germline CDR1 MNHEY, CDR2 SMNVEV (reference sequence).

This clonotype was observed a few times. The CDR3 protein is CASSSTGQPNYGYTF. In DNA, the CDR3 is TGCGCCAGCAGCTCGACGGGACAGCCTAACTATGGCTACACCTTC. This chain uses TRBV5-1 with TRBJ1-2; 7 bases fit TRBD1. CDR1 is SGHRS and CDR2 is YFSETQ in the germline V gene. The V and J ends lost 3 bases and 0 bases, in that order; junction bases with no gene match: 5. There are 15 residues in the CDR3.